The 3 T cell receptor beta chains below all came from one sample that was sequenced in a study of T cells after yellow fever vaccination. TCRdb used MiXCR to reprocess the 5' RACE reads, holding one entry per CDR3 protein. The sample carries approximately 450,000 distinct CDR3 sequences, around a sixth recorded once. The sample consisted of PBMCs, taken before the yellow fever booster vaccination. The source of these receptors is a man younger than 35 who received the YFV17D yellow fever vaccine.

V is TRBV5-1 and J is TRBJ2-5; 9 bases match TRBD1. The germline gives CDR1 SGHRS, CDR2 YFSETQ. V trimming: 6 bases; J trimming: 5 bases; junction bases outside the gene matches: 11. The CDR3 has 15 amino acids. As DNA, the CDR3 is TGCGCCAGCACCACAACAGGGGGCACTGGGGAGACCCAGTACTTC. This sequence encodes CASTTTGGTGETQYF.

The chain links TRBV24-1 to TRBJ2-3, with D possibly matching TRBD2 (6 bases). The CDR3 loop spans 15 amino acids. The germline CDR1 and CDR2 sequences are KGHDR and SFDVKD. V shed 4 bases and J shed 4 bases, with 14 bases lying between them. CDR3 amino acids: CATSDPGGWPDTQYF. The DNA for the CDR3 is TGTGCCACCAGTGACCCTGGAGGGTGGCCAGATACGCAGTATTTT.

This clonotype was observed once. The J gene is TRBJ1-6, the V gene TRBV21-1. TRBV21-1 is an annotated pseudogene. This CDR3 has 18 amino acids. CDR3 bases: TGTGCCAGCAGCAAAGATGGAGGGCTTCGCAACTATAATTCACCCCTCCACTTT. Residues: CASSKDGGLRNYNSPLHF.